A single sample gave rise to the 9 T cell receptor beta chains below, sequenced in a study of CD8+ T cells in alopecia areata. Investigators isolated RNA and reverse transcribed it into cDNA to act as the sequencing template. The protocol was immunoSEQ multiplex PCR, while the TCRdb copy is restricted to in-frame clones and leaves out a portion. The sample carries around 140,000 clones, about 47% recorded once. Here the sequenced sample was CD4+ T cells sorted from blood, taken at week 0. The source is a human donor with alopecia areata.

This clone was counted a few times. The CDR3: CASTLRVTDTQYF. CDR3 nucleotides: TGTGCCAGCACCCTAAGGGTCACAGATACGCAGTATTTT. The chain combines TRBV28 with TRBJ2-3; D uncertain. Germline CDR1 is MDHEN and CDR2 is SYDVKM. The CDR3 is made up of 13 amino acids. Trimming took 7 bases from V and 2 from J, leaving 10 bases between them.

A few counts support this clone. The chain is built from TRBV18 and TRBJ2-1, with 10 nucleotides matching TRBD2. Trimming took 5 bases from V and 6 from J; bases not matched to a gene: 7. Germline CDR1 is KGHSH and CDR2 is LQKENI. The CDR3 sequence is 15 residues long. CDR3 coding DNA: TGTGCCAGCTCAGACGGACTAGCGGCCGGCAATGAGCAGTTCTTC. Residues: CASSDGLAAGNEQFF.

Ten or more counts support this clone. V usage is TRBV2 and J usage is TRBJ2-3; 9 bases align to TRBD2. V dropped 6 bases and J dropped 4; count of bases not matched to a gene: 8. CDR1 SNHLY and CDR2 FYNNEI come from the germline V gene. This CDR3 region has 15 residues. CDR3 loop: CASSVAGAGADTQYF. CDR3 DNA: TGTGCCAGCAGCGTAGCGGGAGCTGGCGCAGATACGCAGTATTTT.

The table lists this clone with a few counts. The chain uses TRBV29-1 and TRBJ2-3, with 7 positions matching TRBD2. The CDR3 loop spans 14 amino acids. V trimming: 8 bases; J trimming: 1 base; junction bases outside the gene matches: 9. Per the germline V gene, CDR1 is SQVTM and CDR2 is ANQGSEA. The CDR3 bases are TGCAGCCTAAACAGTGCGGGAGGCACAGATACGCAGTATTTT. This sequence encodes CSLNSAGGTDTQYF.

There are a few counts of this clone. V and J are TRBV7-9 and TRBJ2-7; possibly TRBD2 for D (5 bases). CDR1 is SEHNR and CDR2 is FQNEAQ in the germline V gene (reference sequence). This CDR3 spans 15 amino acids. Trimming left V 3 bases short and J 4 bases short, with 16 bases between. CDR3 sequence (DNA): TGTGCCAGCAGCTTCCTTCCGGGATTAGAGTACGAGCAGTACTTC. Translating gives CASSFLPGLEYEQYF.

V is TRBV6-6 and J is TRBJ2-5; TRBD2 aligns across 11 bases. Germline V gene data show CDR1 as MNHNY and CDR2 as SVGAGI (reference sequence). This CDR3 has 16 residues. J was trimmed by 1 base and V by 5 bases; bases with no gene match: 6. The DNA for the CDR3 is TGTGCCAGCAGTCCTCTAGCGGGAGGCATCCAAGAGACCCAGTACTTC. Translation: CASSPLAGGIQETQYF.

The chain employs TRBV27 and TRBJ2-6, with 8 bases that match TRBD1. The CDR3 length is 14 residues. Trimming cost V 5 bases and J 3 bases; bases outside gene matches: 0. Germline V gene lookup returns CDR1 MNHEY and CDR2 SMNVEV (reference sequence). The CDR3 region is CASSDRGGANVLTF. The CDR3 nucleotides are TGTGCCAGCAGTGACAGGGGTGGGGCCAACGTCCTGACTTTC.

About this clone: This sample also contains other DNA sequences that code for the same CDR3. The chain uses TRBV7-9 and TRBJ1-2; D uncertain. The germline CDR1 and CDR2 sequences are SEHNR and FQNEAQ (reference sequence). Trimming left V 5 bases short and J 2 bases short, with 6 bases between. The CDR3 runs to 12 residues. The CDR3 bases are TGTGCCAGCAGCCTCGCGAACTATGGCTACACCTTC. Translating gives CASSLANYGYTF.

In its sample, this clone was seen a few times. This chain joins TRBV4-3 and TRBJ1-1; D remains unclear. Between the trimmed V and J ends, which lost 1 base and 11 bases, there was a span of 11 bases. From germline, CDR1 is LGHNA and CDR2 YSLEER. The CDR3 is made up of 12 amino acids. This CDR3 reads CASSQVGESAFF. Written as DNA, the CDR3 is TGCGCCAGCAGCCAAGTCGGGGAATCGGCTTTCTTT.